The 13 T cell receptor beta chains in this list originate from one sample, sequenced in a study of blood T cell repertoires in COVID-19. Clones were sequenced by immunoSEQ multiplex PCR, and TCRdb holds only the in-frame ones, with some missing. The sample lists around 100,000 clones, 87% occurring once. Sequencing was done on a sample of peripheral blood. The receptors shown here come from a man aged 45-65 years with acute or convalescent COVID-19.

This chain joins TRBV6-4 and TRBJ2-1, with 11 bases lining up with TRBD2. Germline V gene sequence: CDR1 MRHNA, CDR2 SNTAGT. This CDR3 is 15 amino acids long. After removal of 6 bases from V and 2 bases from J, the junction contained 3 bases not matched to a gene. The CDR3 DNA follows: TGTGCCAGCAGCTCGGGACTAGCGGCCTACAATGAGCAGTTCTTC. It yields the protein CASSSGLAAYNEQFF.

The chain couples TRBV24-1 to TRBJ2-3; no definite D call. From germline, CDR1 is KGHDR and CDR2 SFDVKD. The V end lost 9 bases, the J end lost 2 bases, and 11 bases lay between the germline ends. The CDR3 has 13 amino acids. The CDR3 DNA is TGTGCCACCGGCGGCAGCCACACAGATACGCAGTATTTT. Translation: CATGGSHTDTQYF.

The CDR3 DNA is TGTGCCAGCAATAGACAGGGGGGAAATGAAAAACTGTTTTTT. Translated: CASNRQGGNEKLFF. The rearrangement links TRBV28 to TRBJ1-4, with 9 bases identical to TRBD1. This CDR3 is built from 14 residues. V dropped 7 bases and J dropped 5; count of bases not matched to a gene: 5. Germline lookup yields CDR1 MDHEN and CDR2 SYDVKM.

The chain recombines TRBV2 with TRBJ2-7, with 7 bases identical to TRBD2. This CDR3 contains 14 residues. Germline V gene data show CDR1 as SNHLY and CDR2 as FYNNEI. V dropped 7 bases and J dropped 2; count of bases not matched to a gene: 8. The CDR3 DNA sequence: TGTGCCAGCACCACGAGCGGGATTGCCTACGAGCAGTACTTC. This encodes CASTTSGIAYEQYF. Supplemented by reference TRBV2 and TRBJ2-7, the full variable domain reads EPEVTQTPSHQVTQMGQEVILRCVPISNHLYFYWYRQILGQKVEFLVSFYNNEISEKSEIFDDQFSVERPDGSNFTLKIRSTKLEDSAMYFCASTTSGIAYEQYFGPGTRLTVT.

The V gene is TRBV19, the J gene TRBJ1-2; D possibly corresponds to TRBD1 (5 bases). Trimming shortened V by 5 bases and J by 4 bases, and 14 bases separated the two germline ends. The CDR3 sequence is 14 residues long. CDR1 and CDR2 (germline): LNHDA, SQIVND (reference sequence). The CDR3 is CASSPQGELYGYTF. CDR3 nucleotide sequence: TGTGCCAGTAGTCCCCAGGGCGAACTCTATGGCTACACCTTC.

This sequence joins TRBV5-4 and TRBJ2-1; D possibly corresponds to TRBD2 (6 bases). Germline loops: CDR1 SGHNT, CDR2 YYREEE (reference sequence). CDR3 size: 14 residues. V lost 3 bases to trimming and J lost 9 bases, with 16 bases between them. As DNA, the CDR3 is TGTGCCAGCAGCTCCTTGGGGGGAGCGGGTGAGCAGTTCTTC. As protein: CASSSLGGAGEQFF.

The rearrangement links TRBV28 to TRBJ2-5; D is perhaps TRBD2 (5 bases). The V gene lost 6 bases and the J gene lost 1 base, with 15 bases spanning the gap. Germline CDR1 MDHEN, CDR2 SYDVKM. The CDR3 has 15 residues. The CDR3 DNA sequence: TGTGCCAGCAGCGAGGGTGGGTCACTCCAAGAGACCCAGTACTTC. The encoded protein is CASSEGGSLQETQYF. Looking up the rest from reference TRBV28 and TRBJ2-5 gives the full variable domain: DVKVTQSSRYLVKRTGEKVFLECVQDMDHENMFWYRQDPGLGLRLIYFSYDVKMKEKGDIPEGYSVSREKKERFSLILESASTNQTSMYLCASSEGGSLQETQYFGPGTRLLVL.

This clone showed up just once. This chain connects TRBV6-6 to TRBJ1-3; 7 nucleotides agree with TRBD1. This CDR3 has 19 residues. The germline gives CDR1 MNHNY, CDR2 SVGAGI (reference sequence). Losses at the gene ends were 6 bases for V and 0 bases for J; bases not matched to a gene: 17. CDR3 amino acids: CASSSPVGRQGFSGNTIYF. The CDR3 nucleotides read TGTGCCAGCAGCTCACCCGTGGGAAGACAGGGCTTCTCTGGAAACACCATATATTTT.

The chain carries TRBV12-3 or TRBV12-4 and TRBJ1-1; perhaps TRBD1 as D (5 bases). CDR3 length: 13 amino acids. V lost 4 bases and J 4 bases, leaving 10 bases between the germline ends. CDR3 DNA: TGTGCCAGCAGTTGGGGGGGTTCCACTGAAGCTTTCTTT. This gives the protein CASSWGGSTEAFF.

The V call is TRBV7-9, the J call TRBJ2-7; 11 bases are shared with TRBD1. CDR3 length: 14 residues. J gave up 3 bases and V 5 bases, and 3 bases lay outside the gene matches. Germline CDR1 is SEHNR and CDR2 is FQNEAQ (reference sequence). The CDR3 loop reads CASSVGTGGYEQYF. The CDR3 DNA reads TGTGCCAGCAGCGTCGGGACAGGGGGCTACGAGCAGTACTTC.

The chain combines TRBV3-1 (or the pseudogene TRBV3-2) with TRBJ2-3, with TRBD1 as a possible D gene (6 bases). CDR1 and CDR2 (germline): LGHDT, YNNKEL (reference sequence). This CDR3 region has 13 residues. The ends were cut back, 4 bases at V and 9 bases at J, with 14 bases in the middle. The CDR3, as DNA: TGTGCCAGCAGCCTTCGACAGGCGCAGACGCAGTATTTT. Translated, it gives CASSLRQAQTQYF.

There are a few counts of this clone. The junction departs from germline at one end; a sequencing error may be responsible. The chain employs TRBV20-1 and TRBJ2-1, with D possibly matching TRBD2 (5 bases). The CDR3 runs to 9 residues. The germline V gene has CDR1 DFQATT and CDR2 SNEGSKA (reference sequence). The CDR3 sequence: CSAAKLGLF. The CDR3 region has the DNA TGCAGTGCGGCAAAACTAGGCCTCTTC.

The genes are TRBV5-4 and TRBJ2-2; 11 bases map to TRBD2. In germline, CDR1 is SGHNT, CDR2 YYREEE (reference sequence). This CDR3 is 15 amino acids long. V lost 3 bases to trimming and J lost 5 bases; unmatched junction nucleotides: 3. CDR3 loop: CASSSRTSGTGELFF. The CDR3 bases are TGTGCCAGCAGCTCCCGGACTAGCGGGACCGGGGAGCTGTTTTTT. Filled out from reference TRBV5-4 and TRBJ2-2, the complete variable domain reads ETGVTQSPTHLIKTRGQQVTLRCSSQSGHNTVSWYQQALGQGPQFIFQYYREEENGRGNFPPRFSGLQFPNYSSELNVNALELDDSALYLCASSSRTSGTGELFFGEGSRLTVL.